This T cell receptor beta chain was sequenced in a study of blood T cell repertoires in COVID-19. Germline values: CDR1 SNHLY, CDR2 FYNNEI. This CDR3 spans 17 amino acids. V shed 4 bases and J 2 bases; nucleotides not matched to a gene: 5. In the authors' workflow: Reference gene primer amplification in the assay estimated nucleated cell counts. Only in-frame clones appear in the TCRdb table, and some are missing; sequencing was by immunoSEQ multiplex PCR. V and J calls plus clone size are reproduced from that table; the DNA served to infer D and trimming. Of tens of thousands of clones listed, approximately 80% are singletons.

Sequencing input: peripheral blood. This sequence was found in a human donor in a cohort sampled during active COVID-19. The chain is built from TRBV2 and TRBJ2-6; 10 bases are a match to TRBD1. The CDR3 reads CASSAMTGGTGANVLTF. CDR3 nucleotides: TGTGCCAGCAGTGCTATGACAGGGGGCACTGGGGCCAACGTCCTGACTTTC.